A selection of T cell receptor beta chains follows, all from one sample in a study of control samples from healthy donors and cancer patients. Using immunoSEQ multiplex PCR, the repertoire was profiled, and TCRdb retains in-frame clones only, with some absent. The sample includes 200,000 to 250,000 clones, over 90% of them seen just once. The sample was blood. These receptors were obtained from a man aged 50-59 years in good health. The CDR3 runs from the conserved cysteine through the conserved F or W. The order of the fields is V gene, clone size, J gene, D gene, CDR3 protein, CDR3 DNA. A D gene is named only where the DNA matches it firmly. Clone sizes are given selectively: once, few, many, or a class where the clone is expanded.

V: TRBV5-4; size: once; J: TRBJ2-7; D: TRBD2; CDR3: CASSLAGGGSYEQYF; DNA: TGTGCCAGCAGCTTGGCAGGCGGGGGGTCTTACGAGCAGTACTTC
V: TRBV12-3/TRBV12-4; size: -; J: TRBJ2-3; D: -; CDR3: CASSPLDTQYF; DNA: TGTGCCAGCAGTCCCCTTGATACGCAGTATTTT
V: TRBV7-6; size: -; J: TRBJ1-1; D: TRBD1; CDR3: CASSMTGGTEAFF; DNA: TGTGCCAGCAGCATGACAGGGGGGACTGAAGCTTTCTTT
V: TRBV6-1; size: -; J: TRBJ1-4; D: -; CDR3: CASSELDGSYNEKLFF; DNA: TGTGCCAGCAGTGAACTAGACGGCAGCTATAATGAAAAACTGTTTTTT
V: TRBV4-1; size: -; J: TRBJ2-5; D: TRBD2; CDR3: CASSQGLTSGGRETQYF; DNA: TGCGCCAGCAGCCAAGGCCTTACTAGCGGGGGGCGGGAGACCCAGTACTTC
V: TRBV11-2; size: -; J: TRBJ2-4; D: -; CDR3: CASSLSRVEYGIQYF; DNA: TGTGCCAGCAGCTTATCCAGGGTCGAGTATGGCATTCAGTACTTC
V: TRBV29-1; size: -; J: TRBJ1-5; D: -; CDR3: CSARHERNQPQHF; DNA: TGCAGCGCCCGACATGAGCGCAATCAGCCCCAGCATTTT
V: TRBV7-3; size: -; J: TRBJ1-1; D: TRBD1; CDR3: CASSSGQGPNTEAFF; DNA: TGTGCCAGCAGCTCAGGACAGGGACCGAACACTGAAGCTTTCTTT
V: TRBV5-1; size: -; J: TRBJ2-1; D: -; CDR3: CASSSELTEQFF; DNA: TGCGCCAGCAGTTCGGAATTAACTGAGCAGTTCTTC
V: TRBV6-5; size: -; J: TRBJ1-1; D: -; CDR3: CASSYSGWDTEAFF; DNA: TGTGCCAGCAGTTACTCGGGGTGGGACACTGAAGCTTTCTTT
V: TRBV7-2; size: -; J: TRBJ2-7; D: TRBD2; CDR3: CASSLRLAGGREQYF; DNA: TGTGCCAGCAGCTTAAGGCTAGCGGGGGGGCGAGAGCAGTACTTC
V: TRBV28; size: -; J: TRBJ1-6; D: TRBD1; CDR3: CASRGDREPLHF; DNA: TGTGCCAGCAGGGGGGACAGGGAACCCCTCCACTTT
V: TRBV27; size: -; J: TRBJ1-6; D: -; CDR3: CASSFNADSSYNSPLHF; DNA: TGTGCCAGCAGTTTTAATGCAGATAGCTCCTATAATTCACCCCTCCACTTT
V: TRBV4-1; size: -; J: TRBJ1-1; D: -; CDR3: CASSQDLTGPNTEAFF; DNA: TGCGCCAGCAGCCAAGATCTAACAGGGCCCAACACTGAAGCTTTCTTT
V: TRBV7-2; size: -; J: TRBJ2-2; D: TRBD2; CDR3: CASLSGVRGTGELFF; DNA: TGTGCCAGCCTTAGCGGGGTTCGTGGCACCGGGGAGCTGTTTTTT
V: TRBV5-1; size: -; J: TRBJ1-3; D: -; CDR3: CASSLESSGNTIYF; DNA: TGCGCCAGCAGCTTGGAGAGCTCTGGAAACACCATATATTTT
V: TRBV6-6; size: few; J: TRBJ2-1; D: TRBD1; CDR3: CASRTPGQRYNEQFF; DNA: TGTGCCAGCAGGACCCCGGGACAGAGATACAATGAGCAGTTCTTC
V: TRBV30; size: -; J: TRBJ1-6; D: TRBD1; CDR3: CAWSVLGQGDSPLHF; DNA: TGTGCCTGGAGTGTGCTTGGGCAGGGGGACTCACCCCTCCACTTT
V: TRBV6-1; size: once; J: TRBJ1-5; D: TRBD1; CDR3: CASSEARRTGNQPQHF; DNA: TGTGCCAGCAGTGAAGCGCGGAGGACAGGGAATCAGCCCCAGCATTTT
V: TRBV5-4; size: -; J: TRBJ2-3; D: TRBD1; CDR3: CASSFGTGTADTQYF; DNA: TGTGCCAGCAGCTTCGGGACAGGGACCGCAGATACGCAGTATTTT
V: TRBV2; size: -; J: TRBJ1-3; D: -; CDR3: CASSDTGSGNTIYF; DNA: TGTGCCAGCAGTGATACGGGGTCTGGAAACACCATATATTTT
V: TRBV7-3; size: -; J: TRBJ2-2; D: -; CDR3: CASSLYRTTGELFF; DNA: TGTGCCAGCAGCTTATACAGGACCACCGGGGAGCTGTTTTTT
V: TRBV18; size: -; J: TRBJ2-7; D: -; CDR3: CASSGGGDFSYEQYF; DNA: TGTGCCAGCTCAGGGGGCGGGGACTTTTCCTACGAGCAGTACTTC
V: TRBV5-1; size: -; J: TRBJ2-5; D: -; CDR3: CASTPGGHNYAETQYF; DNA: TGCGCCAGCACCCCGGGCGGACACAACTACGCGGAGACCCAGTACTTC
V: TRBV6-1; size: -; J: TRBJ2-2; D: -; CDR3: CASSEAQTYANTGELFF; DNA: TGTGCCAGCAGTGAGGCCCAGACGTACGCGAACACCGGGGAGCTGTTTTTT
V: TRBV5-1; size: -; J: TRBJ1-1; D: -; CDR3: CASSSRTGVTEAFF; DNA: TGCGCCAGCAGCTCTAGGACGGGGGTGACTGAAGCTTTCTTT
V: TRBV10-2; size: -; J: TRBJ1-1; D: -; CDR3: CASSESLRVGNTEAFF; DNA: TGCGCCAGCAGTGAGTCCTTGAGGGTGGGGAACACTGAAGCTTTCTTT
V: TRBV5-1; size: -; J: TRBJ1-2; D: -; CDR3: CASSPGGPFNYGYTF; DNA: TGCGCCAGCAGCCCCGGGGGGCCCTTTAACTATGGCTACACCTTC